The entry below gives a single T cell receptor beta chain sequence along with its context. Its antigen is currently unknown. V gave up 1 base and J gave up 7 bases, with 7 bases separating them. Germline V CDR1 and CDR2: MGHDK, SYGVNS. The CDR3 contains 12 residues. The record originates from a study of cytotoxic CD8 clonotypes in ibrutinib-treated CLL. Study outcomes and limitations: Under therapy, public clonotypes either contracted or stayed stable, and they were uncommon.

Some clones are missing from TCRdb's copy, which holds only in-frame ones; the method was immunoSEQ multiplex PCR. The sample lists roughly 130,000 clones; approximately 80% were seen once. This sequence joins TRBV25-1 and TRBJ1-1; no clear D. The input for sequencing was PBMCs, taken after 12 months of ibrutinib treatment. This TCR came from a human donor with chronic lymphocytic leukemia. CDR3 loop: CASSESRNEAFF. CDR3 DNA sequence: TGTGCCAGCAGTGAATCTAGGAATGAAGCTTTCTTT.